A single sample is the source of the 29 T cell receptor beta chains below, sequenced in a study of blood T cell repertoires in COVID-19. The assay was immunoSEQ multiplex PCR, and TCRdb's table has in-frame clones only and misses some. Among around 480,000 clones listed, around 87% were seen once. The material sequenced was PBMCs or T cells enriched from blood (not recorded which). The receptors stem from a woman aged 18 to 35 who had recovered from COVID-19.

The chain uses TRBV2 and TRBJ2-5; 9 bases fit TRBD1. The CDR3 consists of 15 residues. Germline V gene lookup returns CDR1 SNHLY and CDR2 FYNNEI. Germline trimming cut 3 bases from V and 4 bases from J; bases unmatched to any gene: 6. CDR3 sequence reads: CASSDGTGRGETQYF. The CDR3 DNA reads TGTGCCAGCAGTGACGGGACAGGGAGAGGAGAGACCCAGTACTTC.

This chain joins TRBV24-1 and TRBJ2-5, with 8 bases matching TRBD1. V lost 3 bases, J lost 4 bases, and 3 bases stayed unmatched. The CDR3 runs to 14 residues. Germline V gene lookup returns CDR1 KGHDR and CDR2 SFDVKD. The CDR3 is CATSDGQGTETQYF. The DNA of the CDR3 is TGTGCCACCAGTGATGGACAGGGCACAGAGACCCAGTACTTC.

The rearrangement uses TRBV5-4 and TRBJ2-5, with 7 bases aligning to TRBD1. The CDR3 length is 17 residues. CDR1 is SGHNT, CDR2 YYREEE, per germline (reference sequence). Trimming at V came to 3 bases and at J to 2 bases, leaving 13 bases not matched to a gene. The CDR3 nucleotides read TGTGCCAGCAGCTCCCCTAAGGGGACAGAATTACAAGAGACCCAGTACTTC. Amino acid sequence: CASSSPKGTELQETQYF.

The CDR3 region is CASSQLPGTVSEAFF. CDR3 DNA sequence: TGCGCCAGCAGCCAATTACCCGGGACTGTTTCTGAAGCTTTCTTT. The chain couples TRBV4-1 to TRBJ1-1; tentative D call: TRBD1 (5 bases). Germline values: CDR1 MGHRA, CDR2 YSYEKL. The CDR3 is made up of 15 amino acids. Trimming took 2 bases from V and 6 from J, leaving 16 bases between them.

The rearrangement joins TRBV7-9 to TRBJ2-4; 8 bases match TRBD1. The junction had 8 bases not matched to a gene; V was cut back by 5 bases and J by 2 bases. CDR3 length: 16 amino acids. Germline CDR1 SEHNR, CDR2 FQNEAQ (reference sequence). The CDR3 loop is CASSPKTGDPKNIQYF. CDR3 bases: TGTGCCAGCAGCCCTAAGACAGGGGACCCCAAAAACATTCAGTACTTC.

The gene calls are TRBV6-5 and TRBJ2-2; D uncertain. Trimming removed 8 bases from V and 2 bases from J, with 9 bases in between. This CDR3 comprises 13 residues. In germline, CDR1 is MNHEY, CDR2 SVGAGI. The DNA of the CDR3 is TGTGCCAGCTACAGCTTTAACACCGGGGAGCTGTTTTTT. Translation: CASYSFNTGELFF.

The chain carries TRBV7-8 and TRBJ1-6; 9 bases line up with TRBD1. The germline V gene has CDR1 SGHVS and CDR2 FQNEAQ. J gave up 9 bases and V 2 bases, and 8 bases lay outside the gene matches. CDR3 length: 16 residues. The CDR3 region is CASSLRVIQGASPLHF. Here the CDR3 DNA reads TGTGCCAGCAGCTTACGGGTCATACAGGGGGCTTCACCCCTCCACTTT.

The gene calls are TRBV28 and TRBJ2-7; 7 positions match TRBD1. Germline-derived CDR1 and CDR2 are MDHEN and SYDVKM. V shed 3 bases and J 4 bases; nucleotides not matched to a gene: 9. The CDR3 is made up of 15 amino acids. The CDR3 protein is CASSLQQGSKYEQYF. The CDR3 DNA reads TGTGCCAGCAGTTTGCAACAGGGGTCGAAGTACGAGCAGTACTTC.

The chain couples TRBV24-1 to TRBJ1-3, with D perhaps TRBD1 (5 bases). Trimming took 3 bases from V and 4 from J, leaving 12 bases between them. The CDR3 extends over 15 amino acids. Germline CDR1 and CDR2: KGHDR and SFDVKD. CDR3 protein: CATSDSRGLGNTIYF. CDR3 coding DNA: TGTGCCACCAGTGATAGCCGGGGACTAGGAAACACCATATATTTT.

The chain employs TRBV24-1 and TRBJ1-3, with 7 bases that match TRBD1. Trimming took 0 bases from V and 3 from J; bases not matched to a gene: 13. Germline CDR1 reads KGHDR; CDR2 reads SFDVKD. This CDR3 is 19 amino acids long. The CDR3 DNA follows: TGTGCCACCAGTGATTTGAGGGACAGTTCGGGGACCCGTGGAAACACCATATATTTT. Translating it yields CATSDLRDSSGTRGNTIYF.

V and J are TRBV30 and TRBJ1-1; D ambiguous. Germline V gives CDR1 GTSNPN, CDR2 SVGIG (reference sequence). The CDR3 covers 14 residues. V gave up 1 base and J gave up 0 bases, with 9 bases separating them. For the CDR3, the DNA is TGTGCCTGGAGTGGGCTGGTGATGAACACTGAAGCTTTCTTT. It codes for CAWSGLVMNTEAFF.

The CDR3 reads CSASPPGATNEKLFF. The CDR3 DNA sequence: TGCAGTGCTAGTCCCCCGGGAGCAACTAATGAAAAACTGTTTTTT. The V gene is TRBV20-1, the J gene TRBJ1-4; no clear D gene. Per germline, CDR1 DFQATT and CDR2 SNEGSKA (reference sequence). Trimming removed 3 bases from V and 0 bases from J, with 11 bases in between. CDR3 length equals 15 residues.

The chain carries TRBV7-2 and TRBJ2-3; 7 nucleotides agree with TRBD2. The CDR3 consists of 16 residues. V gave up 1 base and J gave up 3 bases; unmatched junction bases: 7. Germline V lookup: CDR1 SGHTA, CDR2 FQGNSA. The CDR3 coding sequence is TGTGCCAGCAGCTTAGAGGCGGGGAGGGGTACAGATACGCAGTATTTT. It is translated as CASSLEAGRGTDTQYF.

V is TRBV19 and J is TRBJ1-5, with D maybe TRBD2 (6 bases). The closer fit of TRBJ2-3 to the DNA end suggests the J call may be wrong. Germline CDR1 reads LNHDA; CDR2 reads SQIVND (reference sequence). This CDR3 is 14 amino acids long. CDR3: CASSRGVRNQPQYF. The CDR3 DNA follows: TGTGCCAGTAGTAGGGGGGTGAGAAATCAGCCCCAGTATTTT.

The chain recombines TRBV25-1 with TRBJ2-1; D not certain. There are 14 residues in the CDR3. Per germline, CDR1 MGHDK and CDR2 SYGVNS. V was cut by 4 bases and J by 0 bases, with 7 bases left in between. CDR3 amino acids: CASSGDPSYNEQFF. Here the CDR3 DNA reads TGTGCCAGCAGTGGAGATCCCTCCTACAATGAGCAGTTCTTC. The entire variable domain, with the rest obtained from reference TRBV25-1 and TRBJ2-1, is as follows: EADIYQTPRYLVIGTGKKITLECSQTMGHDKMYWYQQDPGMELHLIHYSYGVNSTEKGDLSSESTVSRIRTEHFPLTLESARPSHTSQYLCASSGDPSYNEQFFGPGTRLTVL.

DNA for the CDR3: TGTGCCAGCAGACCGGGTGGCACAGATACGCAGTATTTT. This sequence encodes CASRPGGTDTQYF. The chain joins TRBV12-3 or TRBV12-4 to TRBJ2-3; D is uncertain. This CDR3 is built from 13 residues. Trimming left V 6 bases short and J 1 base short, with 8 bases between.

CDR3 amino acids: CAGGVVDYGYTF. CDR3 DNA sequence: TGTGCCGGAGGGGTCGTTGACTATGGCTACACCTTC. This chain connects TRBV6-5 to TRBJ1-2, with a weak D call TRBD1 (5 bases). Trimming stripped 11 bases from V and 3 bases from J, with 13 bases between. The V gene's germline CDR1 is MNHEY and CDR2 SVGAGI. The CDR3 loop spans 12 amino acids.

The chain has TRBV20-1 and TRBJ2-7; D is uncertain. CDR3 length: 13 residues. Germline V CDR1 and CDR2: DFQATT, SNEGSKA (reference sequence). The ends were cut back, 5 bases at V and 0 bases at J, with 11 bases in the middle. The CDR3 DNA reads as TGCAGTGCTGGTGACCGGAGCTCCTACGAGCAGTACTTC. Translation gives CSAGDRSSYEQYF.

This clone was picked up a small number of times. The J gene is TRBJ1-4, the V gene TRBV5-1, with no clear D. V was pared by 4 bases and J by 3 bases, with 13 bases between. Germline CDR1 and CDR2: SGHRS and YFSETQ. The CDR3 runs to 15 residues. The CDR3, as DNA: TGCGCCAGCAGCGCTGGGAGTGGTGCTAATGAAAAACTGTTTTTT. It specifies CASSAGSGANEKLFF.

V gene TRBV6-5 combines with J gene TRBJ2-1; TRBD2 matches at 7 bases. Looked up from germline, CDR1 is MNHEY and CDR2 is SVGAGI. CDR3 size: 13 residues. The V gene end was trimmed by 11 bases and the J gene end by 1 base; junction bases not matched to a gene: 5. CDR3 sequence: CACAGVSYNEQFF. The DNA of the CDR3 is TGTGCCTGTGCGGGGGTGTCCTACAATGAGCAGTTCTTC.

This rearrangement joins TRBV2 to TRBJ1-2; TRBD1 is a possible D gene (5 bases). The germline CDR1 and CDR2 sequences are SNHLY and FYNNEI. The CDR3 covers 15 residues. V lost 6 bases, J lost 3 bases, and 17 bases lay in between. The chain's CDR3 is CASRDPGILDYGYTF. CDR3 nucleotides: TGTGCCAGCAGAGACCCAGGGATCCTTGACTATGGCTACACCTTC.

In DNA form, the CDR3 reads TGTGCCAGCTGGACTAGCGGGAGTTCCTACGAGCAGTACTTC. Its protein is CASWTSGSSYEQYF. The genes are TRBV7-8 and TRBJ2-7; 13 nucleotides align to TRBD2. Germline V gene sequence: CDR1 SGHVS, CDR2 FQNEAQ. J lost 1 base, V lost 8 bases, and 2 bases had no gene match. This CDR3 is built from 14 residues.

The V call is TRBV19, the J call TRBJ1-1; the D is unclear. The CDR3 is made up of 14 amino acids. Between the trimmed V and J ends, which lost 3 bases and 1 base, there was a span of 9 bases. In germline, CDR1 is LNHDA, CDR2 SQIVND (reference sequence). This CDR3 is CASSIRVPNTEAFF. Here the CDR3 DNA reads TGTGCCAGTAGTATCCGCGTCCCGAACACTGAAGCTTTCTTT.

The CDR3 region is CASSPRTSGGGETQYF. The CDR3 nucleotides are TGTGCCAGCAGTCCGAGGACTAGCGGGGGGGGAGAGACCCAGTACTTC. J is TRBJ2-5 and V is TRBV27; 15 nucleotides line up with TRBD2. Trimming took 5 bases from V and 4 from J; bases not matched to a gene: 5. The CDR3 spans 16 residues. Germline lookup yields CDR1 MNHEY and CDR2 SMNVEV (reference sequence).

This clone was recorded once. This chain uses TRBV19 with TRBJ2-3; the match to TRBD2 covers 13 bases. Germline loops: CDR1 LNHDA, CDR2 SQIVND (reference sequence). The CDR3 runs 16 residues. V lost 4 bases to trimming and J lost 2 bases; unmatched junction nucleotides: 3. The CDR3: CASSRGLAGFTDTQYF. DNA for the CDR3: TGTGCCAGTAGTAGGGGACTAGCGGGGTTCACAGATACGCAGTATTTT.

V usage is TRBV29-1 and J usage is TRBJ2-1; D is unresolved. This CDR3 is built from 14 residues. V shed 7 bases and J shed 0 bases, with 13 bases lying between them. The germline gives CDR1 SQVTM, CDR2 ANQGSEA. The CDR3 region is CSENPPRSYNEQFF. The CDR3 coding sequence is TGCAGCGAAAATCCCCCTCGCTCCTACAATGAGCAGTTCTTC.

CDR3 sequence (DNA): TGCGCCAGCAGTTACGGGGATGGCACAGATACGCAGTATTTT. Translating it yields CASSYGDGTDTQYF. V gene TRBV5-1 combines with J gene TRBJ2-3, with D perhaps matching TRBD2 (5 bases). This CDR3 spans 14 amino acids. Germline V gene sequence: CDR1 SGHRS, CDR2 YFSETQ. V gave up 5 bases and J gave up 1 base, with 11 bases separating them.

The chain combines TRBV5-1 with TRBJ2-7; 8 positions agree with TRBD2. Per the germline V gene, CDR1 is SGHRS and CDR2 is YFSETQ. There are 17 residues in the CDR3. V was clipped by 0 bases and J by 1 base; unmatched bases: 9. CDR3 coding DNA: TGCGCCAGCAGCTTGGACCTAGGACTAGCCTCATCCTACGAGCAGTACTTC. Translated: CASSLDLGLASSYEQYF.

Comments on this clone: The same CDR3 can be traced to other DNA sequences in this sample. V and J are TRBV5-1 and TRBJ1-4; TRBD1 agrees at 7 bases. CDR3 size: 13 residues. The V gene end was trimmed by 2 bases and the J gene end by 8 bases; junction bases not matched to a gene: 3. Per the germline V gene, CDR1 is SGHRS and CDR2 is YFSETQ. CDR3: CASSLGTEEKLFF. As DNA, the CDR3 is TGCGCCAGCAGCTTAGGGACAGAAGAAAAACTGTTTTTT. Complete variable domain (other parts from reference TRBV5-1 and TRBJ1-4): KAGVTQTPRYLIKTRGQQVTLSCSPISGHRSVSWYQQTPGQGLQFLFEYFSETQRNKGNFPGRFSGRQFSNSRSEMNVSTLELGDSALYLCASSLGTEEKLFFGSGTQLSVL.